The present T cell receptor beta chain was sequenced within a study of T cell responses to AZD1222 COVID-19 vaccine. At the level of the study: Samples with a second dose at about 4 or about 12 weeks were pooled together. Study results and caveats: Repertoire sampling occurred only after the peak T cell response. Unmutated variant regions are reportedly targeted by nearly half of spike-specific TCRs.

The CDR3 loop spans 15 amino acids. Per germline, CDR1 SGHNT and CDR2 YENEEA. Trimming shortened V by 5 bases and J by 0 bases, and 13 bases separated the two germline ends. Repertoires were generated with immunoSEQ multiplex PCR, while TCRdb's copy carries only in-frame clones and drops some. This table holds around 50,000 clones, about 86% found once. Notes on this clone: What it binds is unknown.

Sequencing was performed on peripheral blood, taken on day 0 of AZD1222 vaccination. V gene TRBV11-3 combines with J gene TRBJ1-1, with a possible D match to TRBD1 (5 bases). This clonotype was sampled from an adult in good health. This CDR3 is CASSPGPPLNTEAFF. CDR3 in DNA: TGTGCCAGCAGCCCGGGACCACCCCTGAACACTGAAGCTTTCTTT.